This T cell receptor (beta chain) derives from a study of blood T cell repertoires in COVID-19 (dated by TCRdb to about 2020). The study in broad terms: Samples covering the acute and convalescent phases of COVID-19 were provided by collaborators in the United States, Italy and Spain. The prospective study material was composed of cDNA or gDNA derived from T cells, B-cell-depleted T cells, or PBMCs. Deeply sampled blood TCRbeta repertoires from subjects exposed to, actively infected with, or recovered from COVID-19 were included in the dataset. A freely available public database, intended as a resource for researchers studying the immune response to SARS-CoV-2, is where the repertoires were released. Samples were obtained from the ongoing ImmuneRACE study (first 160 participants) and from about 1,300 subjects provided by 6 global collaborators. Sample metadata almost always included a de-identified subject ID, COVID-19 status, age in years and sex. HLA class I and class II types, where available, came from metadata supplied by the sample provider rather than from assay-based typing. Beyond this particular receptor, the publication reports: How much clinical and demographic metadata was included differed by source and by participant, and the metadata was provided uncurated.

At the junction V is shortened by 3 bases and J by 3 bases; bases outside the gene matches: 6. Reading from cysteine to phenylalanine, the CDR3 counts 16 amino acids. The only DNA kept is the CDR3, 48 bases in frame from the first base. The CDR1 and CDR2 encoded by the germline V gene are KGHDR and SFDVKD. For this clone: Its binding antigen is unknown. No base quality values were provided; no much bigger clone lies one nucleotide off.

One collaborating source in Seattle enrolled patients during active infection and followed them longitudinally through the course of disease. Collaborating institutions collected whole blood in K2EDTA tubes following their own protocols. For TCRbeta analysis, collaborators shipped samples in one of three forms: frozen whole blood, isolated PBMCs, or DNA extracted from either of those sample types. TCRbeta CDR3 regions were amplified from genomic DNA using the immunoSEQ Assay, a bias-controlled multiplex PCR. The authors' analysis ran thus. Nucleated cell counts per sample were estimated from amplification of reference gene primers within the assay. Sequence reads were collapsed and filtered to measure the absolute abundance of every unique TCRbeta CDR3 rearrangement. For each sample, productive Simpson clonality was calculated as the square root of Simpson's diversity index over productive rearrangements. TCRdb stores this immuneACCESS table with in-frame sequences only. Part of the clones is absent; in the studies checked, under half of the shortfall reflects unresolved V genes, and no reason is known for the rest. Clone size and the V and J calls come from that table; the DNA yielded D and trimming. This sample is represented by about 370,000 clones; roughly 86% of them were singletons. About 10% of the sample is in the top ten clones.

The rearrangement combines TRBV24-1 with TRBJ2-5, with 10 bases in between that match TRBD1. The TCR originated in a woman in her 30s with COVID-19, enrolled during active disease. The sample taken for sequencing was peripheral blood. The nucleotides are TGTGCCACCAGTGATCCCGGGACAGGGGAAGAAGAGACCCAGTACTTC. Its coded protein is CATSDPGTGEEETQYF.